This is a list of T cell receptor beta chains from one sample in a study of cytomegalovirus exposure and HLA in healthy donors. The repertoire was sequenced with immunoSEQ multiplex PCR; TCRdb's copy has only in-frame clones and lacks some. In all, the sample yields 150,000 to 200,000 clones. What was sequenced was PBMCs. These TCRs come from a man aged 30 to 45 in good health and CMV-seronegative. CDR3s leave out the opening cysteine and the closing phenylalanine or tryptophan. Fields, in order: CDR3 length, J gene, V gene, CDR3 protein.

13 TRBJ1-2 TRBV6-5 ASRSSQDSNYGYT
11 TRBJ1-1 TRBV4-1 ASSQDRNTEAF
13 TRBJ2-2 TRBV6-4 ASRRDRGNTGELF
13 TRBJ1-4 TRBV28 ASSSRTGPNEKLF
15 TRBJ2-7 TRBV5-6 ASQRSVAGERSYEQY
16 TRBJ1-1 TRBV18 ASSPPRDSNLPNTEAF
13 TRBJ2-5 TRBV6-1 ASRVAGMYQETQY
10 TRBJ1-1 TRBV25-1 ASLGDYTEAF
12 TRBJ2-7 TRBV14 ASSQRQRSYEQY
14 TRBJ2-7 TRBV7-9 ASSLDFTFPNYEQY
13 TRBJ2-1 TRBV6-1 ASSEAHSSYNEQF
14 TRBJ2-1 TRBV19 ASSIAAASPYNEQF
10 TRBJ1-5 TRBV2 ASSEGKLPQH
13 TRBJ2-5 TRBV5-5 ASSSGLASHETQY
12 TRBJ2-1 TRBV4-1 ASSPPGGSTEQF
14 TRBJ2-2 TRBV18 ASSPIETGNTGGLF
14 TRBJ1-3 TRBV18 ASSGAGAYSGNTIY
12 TRBJ2-7 TRBV7-2 ASSLAGLAAEQY
12 TRBJ1-2 TRBV11-2 ASSIRGVNYGYT
13 TRBJ1-3 TRBV7-3 ASRAGPDAGNTIY
9 TRBJ1-2 TRBV20-1 SARAGDGYT
15 TRBJ2-3 TRBV5-1 ASSLTSGRASTDTQY
12 TRBJ1-1 TRBV2 ASSGRGLDTEAF
12 TRBJ2-5 TRBV11-3 ASSSLRTQETQY
11 TRBJ1-1 TRBV28 ASSLRVNTEAF
12 TRBJ2-5 TRBV18 ASSQRTAQETQY
13 TRBJ2-7 TRBV7-2 ASSLGARSLYEQY
12 TRBJ1-1 TRBV6-5 ASSGRTGNTEAF
15 TRBJ2-7 TRBV9 ASSVSMLRGPGNEQY
14 . TRBV10-3 AISSGTGSSSYEQY
11 TRBJ2-7 TRBV28 ATQGILFYEQY
12 TRBJ2-5 TRBV7-6 ASSSASGSETQY
11 TRBJ2-3 TRBV30 AWSVLGADTQY
13 TRBJ2-5 TRBV11-3 ASSLAYDRDETQY
11 TRBJ1-5 TRBV7-2 ASSLDLTGPQH
12 TRBJ2-2 TRBV6-4 ASSDGRDTGELF
9 TRBJ1-1 TRBV7-9 ASSDRGSAF
13 TRBJ1-3 TRBV6-1 ASSFRTGHGNTIY
15 TRBJ2-2 TRBV12-5 ASIRKGAGGNTGELF
11 TRBJ1-5 TRBV6-1 ASRSVYNQPQH
17 TRBJ2-3 TRBV7-2 ASSPPPGLAPWGTDTQY
11 TRBJ1-3 TRBV30 ASGQGSGNTIY
10 TRBJ2-7 TRBV30 AWTSGGHEQY
11 TRBJ2-7 TRBV11-3 ASSLFTGREQY
14 TRBJ2-4 TRBV11-3 ASSPPGGRAKNIQY
17 TRBJ1-4 TRBV7-2 ASSLVVGPGSTTNEKLF
16 TRBJ1-3 TRBV7-6 ASSEQPGTGFTGNAIY
13 TRBJ1-1 TRBV7-6 ASSSREQGGTEAF
13 TRBJ2-5 TRBV5-5 ASGPSRQATETQY
12 TRBJ2-2 TRBV29-1 SVDDRGRAGELF
15 TRBJ1-4 TRBV7-8 ASSPESAAATNEKLF
13 TRBJ1-1 TRBV6-5 ASSYGKTGKTEAF
13 TRBJ1-4 TRBV5-5 ASSRRQGAREKLF